These 2 T cell receptor beta chains originate from one sample sequenced in a study of T cells after yellow fever vaccination. Each CDR3 protein is one row after TCRdb ran MiXCR on the 5' RACE reads. The data contain tens of thousands of distinct CDR3 sequences, 7.4% of them singletons. Specimen: CD8+ T cells sorted from PBMCs, collected 15 days after the yellow fever booster vaccination. The receptor set was obtained from a man aged 25-45 years who received the YFV17D yellow fever vaccine.

This clonotype was found many times. The chain uses TRBV6-2 or TRBV6-3 and TRBJ2-1; D may be TRBD2 (7 bases). V lost 2 bases, J lost 10 bases, and 27 bases lay in between. The V gene's germline CDR1 is MNHEY and CDR2 SVGEGT. The CDR3 is made up of 18 amino acids. CDR3 region: CASSYGLADRSGYREQFF. Here the CDR3 DNA reads TGTGCCAGCAGTTACGGGCTAGCGGACAGAAGCGGCTATCGCGAGCAGTTCTTC.

This clonotype has at least ten counts. The V and J genes are TRBV4-1 and TRBJ2-7; 7 positions agree with TRBD2. J lost 7 bases, V lost 2 bases, and 8 bases had no gene match. The CDR3 contains 14 residues. Germline V gene data show CDR1 as MGHRA and CDR2 as YSYEKL. The CDR3 DNA reads as TGCGCCAGCAGCCAACTAGGTGGGGGGGAGGAGCAGTACTTC. As protein: CASSQLGGGEEQYF.